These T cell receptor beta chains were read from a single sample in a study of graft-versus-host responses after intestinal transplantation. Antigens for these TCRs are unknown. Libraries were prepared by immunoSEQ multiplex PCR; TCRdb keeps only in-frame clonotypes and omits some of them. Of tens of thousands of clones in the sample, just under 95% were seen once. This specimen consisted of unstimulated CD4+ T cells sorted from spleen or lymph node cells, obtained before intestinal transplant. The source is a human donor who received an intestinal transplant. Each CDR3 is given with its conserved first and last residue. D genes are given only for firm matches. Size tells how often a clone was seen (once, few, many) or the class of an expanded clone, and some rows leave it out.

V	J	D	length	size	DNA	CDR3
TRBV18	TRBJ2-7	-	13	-	TGTGCCAGCTCACCATTACCCCGAAGCGAGCAGTACTTC	CASSPLPRSEQYF
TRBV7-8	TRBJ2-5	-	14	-	TGTGCCAGCACGAAAGGGGCAGATCGAGAGACCCAGTACTTC	CASTKGADRETQYF
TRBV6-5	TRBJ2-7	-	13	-	TGTGCCAGCAGTTACGACCTCGCCTACGAGCAGTACTTC	CASSYDLAYEQYF
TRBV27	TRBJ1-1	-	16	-	TGTGCCAGCAGTCCCCTTGGAAGAAAGGGGAACACTGAAGCTTTCTTT	CASSPLGRKGNTEAFF
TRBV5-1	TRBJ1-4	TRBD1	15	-	TGCGCCAGCAGCATCGACAGGGAAGGGAATGAAAAACTGTTTTTT	CASSIDREGNEKLFF
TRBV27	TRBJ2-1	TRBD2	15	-	TGTGCCAGCAGTTTTTATAGCGGGAGTTCCCATGAGCAGTTCTTC	CASSFYSGSSHEQFF
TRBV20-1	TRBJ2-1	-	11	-	TGCAGTGCTAGAGTCATCAATGAGCAGTTCTTC	CSARVINEQFF
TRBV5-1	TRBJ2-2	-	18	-	TGCGCCAGCAGCTTTGGGACGCAACGGATGATAAACACCGGGGAGCTGTTTTTT	CASSFGTQRMINTGELFF
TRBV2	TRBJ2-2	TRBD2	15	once	TGTGCCAGCAGATTGGGACTAGCGGGTTCCGGGGAGCTGTTTTTT	CASRLGLAGSGELFF
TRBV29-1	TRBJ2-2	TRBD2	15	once	TGCAGCGTCACCGGACTAGCGGGAATGACCGGGGAGCTGTTTTTT	CSVTGLAGMTGELFF
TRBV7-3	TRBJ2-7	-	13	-	TGTGCCAGCAGCCCTACGTGGGGGGACGAGCAGTACTTC	CASSPTWGDEQYF
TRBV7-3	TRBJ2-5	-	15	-	TGTGCCAGCAGCTTATCATCGGCTCGCCAAGAGACCCAGTACTTC	CASSLSSARQETQYF
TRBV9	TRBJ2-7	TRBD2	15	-	TGTGCCAGCAGCCCCTCGACTAGCGGGATGAACGAGCAGTACTTC	CASSPSTSGMNEQYF
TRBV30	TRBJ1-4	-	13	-	TGTGCCTGGGCCCTACCAACTAATGAAAAACTGTTTTTT	CAWALPTNEKLFF
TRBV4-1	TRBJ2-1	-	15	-	TGCGCCAGCAGCCAAGAACCGGGACCTCCGAATGAGCAGTTCTTC	CASSQEPGPPNEQFF
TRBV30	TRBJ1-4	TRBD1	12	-	TGTGCCTGGAGTCCCCGGACAGGCAAACTGTTTTTT	CAWSPRTGKLFF
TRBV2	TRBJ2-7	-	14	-	TGTGCCAGCACCCAACGGGACTCTTCCTACGAGCAGTACTTC	CASTQRDSSYEQYF
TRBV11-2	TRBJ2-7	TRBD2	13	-	TGTGCCAGCAGCTTAAGGGCTAGCGGGGAGCAGTACTTC	CASSLRASGEQYF
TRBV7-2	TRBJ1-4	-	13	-	TGTGCCAGCAGCTTAGGGGGGGCCGGTAAACTGTTTTTT	CASSLGGAGKLFF
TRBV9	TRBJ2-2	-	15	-	TGTGCCAGCAGCGTAGGCTCAGCACCGACCGGGGAGCTGTTTTTT	CASSVGSAPTGELFF
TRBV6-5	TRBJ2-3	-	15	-	TGTGCCAGCACCGACGCCCTGGGGGCGGGAGATACGCAGTATTTT	CASTDALGAGDTQYF
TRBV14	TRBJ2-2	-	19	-	TGTGCCAGCAGCCAAGGGTCTGCGGTTGTAGCGGCCGACACCGGGGAGCTGTTTTTT	CASSQGSAVVAADTGELFF
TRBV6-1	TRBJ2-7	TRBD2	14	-	TGTGCCAGTACCAGCGGGACTCCCCCCTACGAGCAGTACTTC	CASTSGTPPYEQYF
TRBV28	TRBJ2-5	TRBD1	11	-	TGTGCCAGCTCAGGGGGCTATAAGCAGTACTTC	CASSGGYKQYF
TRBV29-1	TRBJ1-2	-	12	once	TGCAGCGTTGAAGGTGCCGAGCATGGCTACACCTTC	CSVEGAEHGYTF
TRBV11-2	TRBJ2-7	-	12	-	TGTGCCAGCAGCTCCCCTCCCTACGAGCAGTACTTC	CASSSPPYEQYF
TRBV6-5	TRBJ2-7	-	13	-	TGTGCCAGCAGGCGGGGAAGGGAGTTCGAGCAGTACTTC	CASRRGREFEQYF
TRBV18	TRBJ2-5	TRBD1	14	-	TGTGCCAGCTCACGACAGGGGTTAGGGGAGACCCAGTACTTC	CASSRQGLGETQYF